The source of this TCR beta chain is a study of T cell repertoires in breast cancer. This CDR3 is 16 amino acids long. Germline V gives CDR1 SGDLS, CDR2 YYNGEE. Germline trimming cut 0 bases from V and 1 base from J; bases unmatched to any gene: 4. Paired alpha-beta TCRs of CD8+ T cells were analyzed by expanded emulsion RT-PCR. Unpaired genes were suppressed by blocking oligonucleotides during a second nested PCR. Via MiXCR, TCRdb re-called the emulsion pairing reads, giving one row per CDR3 protein. The table lists about 40,000 distinct CDR3 sequences, about 50% of them singletons, with roughly 60% in the top ten.

The rearrangement links TRBV9 to TRBJ2-1, with TRBD2 identical over 7 bases. Sequenced input: CD8+ T cells. This TCR came from a pool of human donors with breast cancer or a healthy control (not recorded which). The CDR3 sequence: CASSVGGGGSYNEQFF. CDR3 DNA: TGTGCCAGCAGCGTAGGGGGCGGGGGTTCCTACAATGAGCAGTTCTTC.